What follows are 13 T cell receptor beta chains derived from one specimen sequenced in a study of blood T cell repertoires in COVID-19. Using immunoSEQ multiplex PCR, the repertoire was profiled, and TCRdb retains in-frame clones only, with some absent. The sample has some 190,000 clones, more than 65% seen once. The sequenced sample consisted of PBMCs or T cells enriched from blood (not recorded which). These receptors all stem from a woman aged 50 to 60 with acute COVID-19.

The chain carries TRBV5-1 and TRBJ1-1, with a tentative D call TRBD1 (6 bases). The germline CDR1 and CDR2 sequences are SGHRS and YFSETQ. The CDR3 loop spans 16 amino acids. V dropped 2 bases and J dropped 1 base, with 15 bases sitting between them. Here the CDR3 DNA reads TGCGCCAGCAGCTTTAGTCTTCGGGGGGCGAACACTGAAGCTTTCTTT. Its protein product is CASSFSLRGANTEAFF.

V usage is TRBV11-2 and J usage is TRBJ1-3; no clear D gene. Trimming took 0 bases from V and 3 from J, leaving 15 bases between them. CDR3 length equals 17 residues. Germline loops: CDR1 SGHAT, CDR2 FQNNGV. CDR3 region: CASSLDSRTRNGNTIYF. The CDR3 DNA follows: TGTGCCAGCAGCTTAGATTCCCGGACTAGGAATGGAAACACCATATATTTT. The variable domain in full, with the rest retrieved from reference TRBV11-2 and TRBJ1-3, is EAGVAQSPRYKIIEKRQSVAFWCNPISGHATLYWYQQILGQGPKLLIQFQNNGVVDDSQLPKDRFSAERLKGVDSTLKIQPAKLEDSAVYLCASSLDSRTRNGNTIYFGEGSWLTVV.

V gene TRBV11-3 combines with J gene TRBJ2-3; 7 positions agree with TRBD2. The CDR3 runs 15 residues. The V and J ends lost 0 bases and 1 base, in that order; junction bases with no gene match: 1. Per the germline V gene, CDR1 is SGHNT and CDR2 is YENEEA. CDR3 sequence reads: CASSLDAGGTDTQYF. Written as DNA, the CDR3 is TGTGCCAGCAGCTTAGATGCGGGGGGCACAGATACGCAGTATTTT.

CDR3 in DNA: TGTGCCAGCGTAAAAAGGGGACAGAGGAATTCACCCCTCCACTTT. Translation gives CASVKRGQRNSPLHF. This chain uses TRBV6-6 with TRBJ1-6; 7 bases agree with TRBD1. V was clipped by 8 bases and J by 7 bases; unmatched bases: 11. Germline V gives CDR1 MNHNY, CDR2 SVGAGI (reference sequence). The CDR3 contains 15 residues.

This chain connects TRBV7-8 to TRBJ1-5; no reliable D call. The length of the CDR3 is 14 residues. V gave up 3 bases and J gave up 0 bases, with 6 bases separating them. Germline V lookup: CDR1 SGHVS, CDR2 FQNEAQ. CDR3 loop: CASSFQYSNQPQHF. The CDR3 DNA follows: TGTGCCAGCAGCTTCCAGTATAGCAATCAGCCCCAGCATTTT.

The genes are TRBV28 and TRBJ1-1; the match to TRBD1 covers 10 bases. CDR1 and CDR2 (germline): MDHEN, SYDVKM. This CDR3 contains 17 residues. The V gene end was trimmed by 3 bases and the J gene end by 6 bases; junction bases not matched to a gene: 13. The CDR3 protein is CASSLGATGGRPAEAFF. CDR3 DNA: TGTGCCAGCAGTTTGGGGGCGACAGGGGGCCGCCCGGCTGAAGCTTTCTTT.

The chain joins TRBV4-3 to TRBJ1-1; D gene uncertain. The CDR3 runs to 18 residues. V gave up 7 bases and J gave up 6 bases, with 30 bases separating them. CDR1 is LGHNA, CDR2 YSLEER, per germline. CDR3 sequence (DNA): TGCGCCAGCACCAGATATTTGGAGACCCCCTTCGAGAGGTCTGAAGCTTTCTTT. Residues: CASTRYLETPFERSEAFF.

This chain uses TRBV6-5 with TRBJ1-1; the match to TRBD1 covers 8 bases. The trim removed 7 bases at V and 13 bases at J, leaving 17 bases unmatched. This CDR3 comprises 14 residues. The germline V gene has CDR1 MNHEY and CDR2 SVGAGI. CDR3 sequence: CASTDGMAGGQGFF. The CDR3 DNA is TGTGCCAGCACCGACGGGATGGCAGGGGGCCAAGGTTTCTTT.

The rearrangement links TRBV18 to TRBJ1-6; D is undetermined. The CDR3 totals 14 residues. Germline V gives CDR1 KGHSH, CDR2 LQKENI. With 2 bases removed from V and 5 bases from J, the gap between germline ends came to 7 bases. The CDR3 loop reads CASSPGRDNSPLHF. The CDR3 region has the DNA TGTGCCAGCTCACCAGGGCGCGATAATTCACCCCTCCACTTT.

This chain joins TRBV5-6 and TRBJ1-4, with D perhaps matching TRBD1 (6 bases). Germline CDR1 SGHDT, CDR2 YYEEEE. The V and J ends lost 1 base and 6 bases respectively, with 10 bases between them. This CDR3 has 14 amino acids. This CDR3 is CASSLIPGDEKLFF. For the CDR3, the DNA is TGTGCCAGCAGCTTGATCCCAGGGGATGAAAAACTGTTTTTT.

V and J are TRBV7-2 and TRBJ2-4; D is unclear. Germline CDR1 reads SGHTA; CDR2 reads FQGNSA. The CDR3 contains 14 residues. The V and J ends lost 1 base and 3 bases respectively, with 7 bases between them. The CDR3 nucleotides read TGTGCCAGCAGCTTAGTGTCGGGCAAAAACATTCAGTACTTC. This codes for CASSLVSGKNIQYF.

The V and J genes are TRBV2 and TRBJ2-3; possibly TRBD2 for D (7 bases). Trimming cost V 7 bases and J 1 base, with 15 bases left between them. CDR3 length: 15 amino acids. CDR1 is SNHLY, CDR2 FYNNEI, per germline. The CDR3 DNA is TGTGCCAGCAACCGGGGGGCTTGGGGCACAGATACGCAGTATTTT. Its translation: CASNRGAWGTDTQYF.

The chain combines TRBV5-4 with TRBJ1-1; 9 nucleotides match TRBD1. CDR1 and CDR2 (germline): SGHNT, YYREEE (reference sequence). The CDR3 totals 16 residues. Trimming at V came to 2 bases and at J to 5 bases, leaving 10 bases not matched to a gene. The CDR3 DNA follows: TGTGCCAGCAGCTTCACCCTAGGACAGGGGAGTACTGAAGCTTTCTTT. This codes for CASSFTLGQGSTEAFF. Full variable domain (missing parts from reference TRBV5-4 and TRBJ1-1): ETGVTQSPTHLIKTRGQQVTLRCSSQSGHNTVSWYQQALGQGPQFIFQYYREEENGRGNFPPRFSGLQFPNYSSELNVNALELDDSALYLCASSFTLGQGSTEAFFGQGTRLTVV.